A selection of T cell receptor beta chains follows, all from one sample in a study of early T cells in non-severe SARS-CoV-2 infection. TCRdb fed the 5' RACE reads into MiXCR, producing one record per CDR3 protein. The table lists fewer than 110,000 distinct CDR3 sequences, over 8.5% of them singletons. The sequencing sample was made of whole blood. Receptor source: an adult who was a healthcare worker with PCR-confirmed SARS-CoV-2 infection or an uninfected control (not recorded which). The CDR3 runs from the conserved cysteine through the conserved F or W. D genes are given only for firm matches. Only some rows state a clone size, as once, few, many or a class for expanded clones.

cdr3_nt,cdr3_aa,j_call,d_call,clone_size,v_call
TGTGCCAGCAGACACCGAGGGGACACTGAAGCTTTCTTT,CASRHRGDTEAFF,TRBJ1-1,NA,few,TRBV3-1
TGTGCCAGCAGCCGAAGCCCATCCTACGAGCAGTACTTC,CASSRSPSYEQYF,TRBJ2-7,NA,few,TRBV11-2
TGTGCCAGCAGTTACTCGGGACAGGGGAATGAAAAACTGTTTTTT,CASSYSGQGNEKLFF,TRBJ1-4,TRBD1,many,TRBV6-6
TGTGCCAGCAGTTTGTCGCGCCGCGCGCCCTACGAGCAGTACTTC,CASSLSRRAPYEQYF,TRBJ2-7,NA,many,TRBV12-3/TRBV12-4
TGTGCCAGCAGTGACGACAAGGACATGCACACCGGGGAGCTGTTTTTT,CASSDDKDMHTGELFF,TRBJ2-2,NA,many,TRBV28
TGCAGTGCTAGAGATCGAATGGGACACTATGGCTACACCTTC,CSARDRMGHYGYTF,TRBJ1-2,NA,NA,TRBV20-1
TGTGCCAGTTCCACGTGGGGGGCTGAAAGAACTGAAGCTTTCTTT,CASSTWGAERTEAFF,TRBJ1-1,NA,many,TRBV28
TGTGCCAGCAGCTTAGGTCGGGACACCGCGGGCACCGGGGAGCTGTTTTTT,CASSLGRDTAGTGELFF,TRBJ2-2,NA,NA,TRBV7-8
TGTGCCAGCATTTTATACAGGGCGGGGGGCACTGAAGCTTTCTTT,CASILYRAGGTEAFF,TRBJ1-1,NA,many,TRBV6-5
TGTGCCAGCAGCTTGGACACCTACGAGCAGTACTTC,CASSLDTYEQYF,TRBJ2-7,NA,many,TRBV5-4
TGTGCCAGCAGTTATTCCCTAACTAGACAGGGGGGTTACTACACAGATACGCAGTATTTT,CASSYSLTRQGGYYTDTQYF,TRBJ2-3,TRBD1,NA,TRBV6-6
TGTGCCACCAGCAGAGCCTACACAGATACGCAGTATTTT,CATSRAYTDTQYF,TRBJ2-3,NA,few,TRBV15
TGTGCCAGCAGCCTTGGGACAGCTAACTATGGCTACACCTTC,CASSLGTANYGYTF,TRBJ1-2,TRBD1,few,TRBV7-8
TGCAGCGCCGGGTACACAGATACGCAGTATTTT,CSAGYTDTQYF,TRBJ2-3,NA,few,TRBV29-1
TGTGCCGGTACGGGACTAGATGCAGAGACCCAGTACTTC,CAGTGLDAETQYF,TRBJ2-5,TRBD2,many,TRBV7-9
TGTGCCAGCAGCTTACGTCTAGCGGGACCCCTCTCGCAGGATACGCAGTATTTT,CASSLRLAGPLSQDTQYF,TRBJ2-3,TRBD2,NA,TRBV7-9
TGTGCCAGCAGCTTAGTGGTTAGGGGCGGCGGGGCGGAAAAACTGTTTTTT,CASSLVVRGGGAEKLFF,TRBJ1-4,NA,many,TRBV7-8
TGTGCCAGCAGTTACACGACAGTCAACACTGAAGCTTTCTTT,CASSYTTVNTEAFF,TRBJ1-1,NA,few,TRBV6-5
TGTGCCAGCAGTTACGAGGGGGGATTTGGAAAACTGTTTTTT,CASSYEGGFGKLFF,TRBJ1-4,NA,few,TRBV6-5
TGTGCCAGCAGCTTAGACAGGGGTGGCACTGAAGCTTTCTTT,CASSLDRGGTEAFF,TRBJ1-1,TRBD1,many,TRBV7-2
TGTGCCACCAGTGATTTGGTGGCTAGCGGGAGTGGTGACCAAGAGACCCAGTACTTC,CATSDLVASGSGDQETQYF,TRBJ2-5,TRBD2,many,TRBV24-1
TGCGCCACCAAAATGGATGAGCAGTTCTTC,CATKMDEQFF,TRBJ2-1,NA,NA,TRBV4-1
TGTGCCAGCAGCGTAGAAGGCCGCGCGGACAATGAGCAGTTCTTC,CASSVEGRADNEQFF,TRBJ2-1,NA,NA,TRBV9
TGTGCCAGCTCACCGTCAGACGGGACTGAAGCTTTCTTT,CASSPSDGTEAFF,TRBJ1-1,NA,NA,TRBV18